This T cell receptor (beta chain) was retrieved from a study of blood T cell repertoires in COVID-19. Study background: Sites across the United States, Italy and Spain contributed samples from acute and convalescent COVID-19. The analysed material was cDNA or gDNA that came from T cells, B-cell-depleted T cells, or PBMCs.

The CDR3 covers 15 residues. The V gene lost 4 bases and the J gene lost 1 base, with 9 bases spanning the gap. Germline CDR1 and CDR2: SGDLS and YYNGEE. In the study's own analysis: The authors estimated nucleated cell counts from reference gene primer amplification. The data were produced by immunoSEQ multiplex PCR, yet TCRdb's version contains in-frame clones alone and is incomplete. V, J and clone size are taken as reported in that table, and D and trimming were inferred from the DNA itself. The profile covers tens of thousands of clones, with roughly four fifths appearing a single time and about 7% taken by the ten largest. The sample holds one count of this clone.

This chain uses TRBV9 with TRBJ2-6; D possibly corresponds to TRBD1 (6 bases). The source is a man in his fifties or sixties with active or convalescent COVID-19. Sequences were obtained from peripheral blood. The CDR3 sequence is CASSKGGSGANVLTF. As DNA, the CDR3 is TGTGCCAGCAGCAAAGGGGGTTCTGGGGCCAACGTCCTGACTTTC. The full variable domain, with the rest looked up from reference TRBV9 and TRBJ2-6, is DSGVTQTPKHLITATGQRVTLRCSPRSGDLSVYWYQQSLDQGLQFLIQYYNGEERAKGNILERFSAQQFPDLHSELNLSSLELGDSALYFCASSKGGSGANVLTFGAGSRLTVL.